This entry concerns a single T cell receptor (beta chain). Its recognized antigen is unknown. Base qualities are not recorded, but no much larger clone differs from it by a single base. The library relied on 5' RACE. For sequencing, an Illumina HiSeq 2000 was employed. A universal primer binding site was added through template switching, and the final cDNA carried a unique molecular identifier so that TCR cDNA molecules could be counted accurately. First-strand cDNA for TCR alpha and beta chains was synthesized from specific primers in the conserved constant-segment region. To control for contamination, every cDNA library carried two barcodes: a SMART-Mk sample barcode plus Illumina barcodes. TruSeq adapter sequences along with Illumina sample barcodes were introduced in two successive PCR steps. TCR alpha and beta cDNA libraries were sequenced on the Illumina HiSeq platform with custom primers. The original pipeline was this. Unique molecular identifiers were extracted from raw reads with MiGEC, and CDR3 positions were determined with MiXCR. Recombination models were inferred per individual with the repgenHMM and IGoR tools using an EM algorithm. The analysis of shared clonotypes was done with the tcR package in R, with sharing normalized by the product of cloneset sizes. Out-of-frame nonproductive sequences were analyzed to study raw recombination free of thymic and clonal selection effects. The raw public data were reprocessed by TCRdb itself: fastp quality trimming at Q25, MiXCR clonotype calling, in-frame beta chains only. Each record represents a unique CDR3 protein, reported with the most common genes and DNA among its rows. TCRdb's processing, not the authors' own work, is the source of the V and J calls. The table for this sample lists 1.5 million to 2 million distinct CDR3 sequences; around 29% of them were counted only once. The ten largest clonotypes hold 0.25% to 0.3% of the sample.

This record comes from a study of identical twins (dated by TCRdb to 2016 to 2017). About the full investigation: The study deep-sequenced TCR alpha and beta repertoires from monozygotic twins, unrelated adults of various ages and cord blood to test whether fetal clonotypes persist. To rule out contamination, the twin experiments were replicated at different times with different library preparation protocols. Findings and caveats that apply to the study as a whole: Out-of-frame TCR alpha sharing in monozygotic twins was systematically underestimated by recombination models, whereas sharing between unrelated individuals was in agreement with the recombination models. Abundant cord blood beta clonotypes had fewer insertions, young adult naive repertoires showed a similar but weaker trend, and memory repertoires showed no such trend. Zero-insertion analyses could be partly confounded by invariant T cells such as MAIT and iNKT, although diverse VJ usage argued against such confounding for most clonotypes. Because the same donors could not be followed over many years, the conclusions depended on cross-sectional statistical analysis. Out-of-frame TCR alpha sequences shared between twins showed an excess of low generation-probability sequences compared with coincidental sharing between unrelated individuals. In beta out-of-frame sequences, excess twin sharing was weaker, because having fewer shared sequences lowered the signal-to-noise ratio.

CDR1 is given as SQVTM and CDR2 as ANQGSEA, both from the germline V gene. The CDR3 runs 13 residues from the cysteine to the phenylalanine. Only the CDR3 DNA is retained, 39 bases long and in frame from the first base. V and J lose 3 bases and 4 bases, and a span of 13 bases separates them. All donors were healthy Caucasians. The clonotype originates from a newborn girl in good health. Sequencing used cord blood. Recombination joined TRBV29-1 with TRBJ2-7, with the D assignment possibly TRBD1 or TRBD2, given 5 matching bases for each. The sequenced DNA is TGCAGCGTTGAGGGCGTCAGGGAGTACGAGCAGTACTTC. It codes for CSVEGVREYEQYF.